This note documents a single T cell receptor (beta chain) sequence. This sample is part of a study of control samples from healthy donors and cancer patients. The protocol was immunoSEQ multiplex PCR, while the TCRdb copy is restricted to in-frame clones and leaves out a portion. The sample records approximately 97,000 clones, about nine tenths being singletons. Trimming left V 0 bases short and J 4 bases short, with 19 bases between. CDR3 length: 18 amino acids. The germline CDR1 and CDR2 sequences are LGHNA and YNFKEQ. The V gene is TRBV4-2, the J gene TRBJ1-5; no firm D call. The source is a human donor in good health. The donor label of this sample is uncertain. Source material: blood. In DNA, the CDR3 is TGTGCCAGCAGCCAAGATGAATCCGGACTTCAGAGAAATCAGCCCCAGCATTTT. It yields the protein CASSQDESGLQRNQPQHF.